The clone carrying this TCR beta chain was seen only a few times. Its antigen remains unidentified. Use of 60 Vbeta and 13 Jbeta primers characterized the PCR. Clones were read by immunoSEQ multiplex PCR, and TCRdb kept only the in-frame ones, dropping some. Seen here are 150,000 or so clones, more than 70% observed once, and the top ten hold 2% to 2.5%. These data belong to a study of cytomegalovirus exposure and HLA in healthy donors. General study points: Later analysis associated a missense DCLRE1C variant with TCR beta V- and J-gene trimming. Cytomegalovirus status was reportedly diagnosed by the classifier with high sensitivity and specificity.

Germline V lookup: CDR1 MDHEN, CDR2 SYDVKM. V dropped 2 bases and J dropped 7 bases, with 12 bases sitting between them. This CDR3 comprises 15 residues. The sequence derives from a man between 45 and 60 years old in good health and CMV-seronegative. V is TRBV28 and J is TRBJ1-6; D unresolved. The material sequenced was PBMCs. CDR3 in DNA: TGTGCCAGCAGTTTAGGTATTTTCCGGAATTCACCCCTCCACTTT. Residues: CASSLGIFRNSPLHF.